This T cell receptor (beta chain) came from a study of blood T cell repertoires in COVID-19 (dated by TCRdb to the early 2020s). About the full investigation: Samples covering the acute and convalescent phases of COVID-19 were provided by collaborators in the United States, Italy and Spain. The prospective study material was composed of cDNA or gDNA derived from T cells, B-cell-depleted T cells, or PBMCs. Subjects who had been exposed to COVID-19, were actively infected with it, or had recovered from it provided the deeply sampled blood TCRbeta repertoires that made up the dataset. The repertoires were released in a freely available public database intended as a resource for research on the immune response to SARS-CoV-2. The samples were drawn from the first 160 participants of the ongoing ImmuneRACE study and from 1,254 subjects provided by 6 global collaborators. Nearly every sample came with metadata listing a de-identified subject ID, COVID-19 status, age in years and sex. Where available, HLA class I and class II types were obtained from metadata supplied by the sample provider rather than from assay-based typing. What the authors observed across the whole study: The quantity of clinical and demographic metadata differed by source and by participant and was supplied without curation.

TCRbeta CDR3 regions were amplified from genomic DNA by means of the immunoSEQ Assay, a bias-controlled multiplex PCR. The source study handled its data this way. Within the assay, amplification of reference gene primers was used to estimate how many nucleated cells each sample contained. To quantify the absolute abundance of each unique TCRbeta CDR3 rearrangement, sequence reads were collapsed and filtered. For each sample, productive Simpson clonality was calculated as the square root of Simpson's diversity index across productive rearrangements. TCRdb holds this immuneACCESS table with in-frame rearrangements only. Some clones are missing; in checked studies, unresolved V genes explain under half, and the rest has no known cause. V and J calls and clone size are those listed in that table; D and trimming were worked out from the DNA. The sample profile shows nearly 110,000 clones; just over 90% of them were found once. Of the sample, around 1.3% falls within the top ten clones.

Turning to this clone: Its recognized antigen is unknown. No qualities accompany the bases; no much larger clone lies one base away.

Collaborating institutions collected whole blood in K2EDTA tubes following their own protocols. For TCRbeta analysis, collaborator samples were shipped as frozen whole blood, as isolated PBMCs, or as DNA extracted from either sample type. The source of this sequence is a woman aged 30 to 39 with acute or convalescent COVID-19. Sequenced: peripheral blood.

The sequenced DNA is TGCGCCAGCAGCCAAGAAAACGGACAGGGTAATTCACCCCTCCACTTT. Its protein reads: CASSQENGQGNSPLHF. This receptor chain uses TRBV4-3 and TRBJ1-6, with 8 middle bases fitting TRBD1. Relative to germline, V is missing 0 bases and J is missing 6 bases, with 4 bases of the junction outside any gene match. According to the germline V gene, CDR1 reads LGHNA and CDR2 reads YSLEER. The CDR3 contains 16 residues, cysteine and phenylalanine counted. The read is trimmed to its CDR3 DNA, 48 bases read in frame from base 1.